The entry below describes one T cell receptor (beta chain). The sample belongs to a study of T cells in Graves' hyperthyroidism and ophthalmopathy. Amplification targeted TCR beta CDR3 regions from RNA transcripts. When the TCR CDR3 underwent first-round RT-PCR, the HTBI primer set was used. TCRdb fed the multiplex PCR reads into MiXCR, producing one record per CDR3 protein. The table records roughly 260,000 distinct CDR3 sequences, more than 12% of them present only once. The CDR3 consists of 14 residues. The germline V and J ends were trimmed by 0 bases and 2 bases, with 6 bases remaining between them. Per germline, CDR1 MNHEY and CDR2 SVGAGI.

The material sequenced was blood. This TCR came from a woman in her thirties or forties with Graves' hyperthyroidism that later progressed to Graves' ophthalmopathy. The chain combines TRBV6-5 with TRBJ2-3; D call uncertain. CDR3 sequence (DNA): TGTGCCAGCAGTTACTCGATCTTCACAGATACGCAGTATTTT. It translates to CASSYSIFTDTQYF.